This T cell receptor (beta chain) appears in the sequencing data of a study of blood T cell repertoires in COVID-19. Overall study context: Sources were T cells, B-cell-depleted T cells, or PBMCs; the material itself was cDNA or gDNA.

This CDR3 region has 14 residues. From germline, CDR1 is SNHLY and CDR2 FYNNEI. V was cut by 4 bases and J by 1 base, with 9 bases left in between. Study processing details: Reference gene primer amplification gave estimated nucleated cell counts. TCRdb's copy holds only in-frame clones and misses some; the assay was immunoSEQ multiplex PCR. Clone size and V and J calls were adopted from that table, with D and trimming inferred from the DNA. Among under 200,000 clones listed, around 84% were seen once. Sequences were obtained from peripheral blood. The rearrangement uses TRBV2 and TRBJ2-3; a weak D match, TRBD1 (5 bases). The sequence derives from a man aged 35-49 years with acute or convalescent COVID-19. The CDR3 bases are TGTGCCAGCAGTGGTCAGGGTGGCACAGATACGCAGTATTTT. Translating gives CASSGQGGTDTQYF.